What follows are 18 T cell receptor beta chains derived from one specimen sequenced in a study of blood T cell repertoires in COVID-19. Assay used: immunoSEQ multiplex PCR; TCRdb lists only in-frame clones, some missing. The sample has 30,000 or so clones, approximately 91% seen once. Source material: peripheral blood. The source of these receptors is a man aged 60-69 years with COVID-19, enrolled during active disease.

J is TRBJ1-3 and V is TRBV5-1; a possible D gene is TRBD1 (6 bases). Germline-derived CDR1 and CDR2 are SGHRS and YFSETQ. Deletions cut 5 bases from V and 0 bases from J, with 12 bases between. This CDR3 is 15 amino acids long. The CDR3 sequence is CASSSGRGSGNTIYF. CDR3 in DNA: TGCGCCAGCAGTTCGGGCAGGGGCTCTGGAAACACCATATATTTT.

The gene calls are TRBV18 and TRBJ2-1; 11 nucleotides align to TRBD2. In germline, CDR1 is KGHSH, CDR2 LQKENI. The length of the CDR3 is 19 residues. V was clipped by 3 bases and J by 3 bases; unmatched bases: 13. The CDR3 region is CASSPLTSGSASNYNEQFF. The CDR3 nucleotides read TGTGCCAGCTCACCTCTTACTAGCGGGAGTGCATCTAACTACAATGAGCAGTTCTTC.

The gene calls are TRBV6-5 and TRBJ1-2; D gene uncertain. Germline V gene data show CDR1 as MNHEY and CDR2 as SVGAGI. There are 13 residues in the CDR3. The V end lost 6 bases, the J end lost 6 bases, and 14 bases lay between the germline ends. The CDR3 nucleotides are TGTGCCAGCAGACAGACCGGGGAAGATGGCTACACCTTC. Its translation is CASRQTGEDGYTF.

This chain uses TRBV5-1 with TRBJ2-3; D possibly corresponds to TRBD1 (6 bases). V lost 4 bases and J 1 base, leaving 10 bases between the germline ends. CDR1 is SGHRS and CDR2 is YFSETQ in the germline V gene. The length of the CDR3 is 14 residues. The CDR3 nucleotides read TGCGCCAGCAGCCAGGGACAACGCACAGATACGCAGTATTTT. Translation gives CASSQGQRTDTQYF.

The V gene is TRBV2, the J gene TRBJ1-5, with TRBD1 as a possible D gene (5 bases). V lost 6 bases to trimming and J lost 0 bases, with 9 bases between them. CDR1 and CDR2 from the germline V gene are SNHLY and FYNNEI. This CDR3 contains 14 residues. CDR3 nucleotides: TGTGCCAGCAGCACGGGGGTTAGCAATCAGCCCCAGCATTTT. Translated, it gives CASSTGVSNQPQHF.

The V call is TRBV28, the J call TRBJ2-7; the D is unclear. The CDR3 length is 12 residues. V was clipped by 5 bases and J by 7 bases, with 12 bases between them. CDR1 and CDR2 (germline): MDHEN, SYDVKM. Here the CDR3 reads CASSLYLGEQYF. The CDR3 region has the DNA TGTGCCAGCAGTCTCTACCTAGGAGAGCAGTACTTC.

In nucleotides, the CDR3 is TGTGCCTCAGGCGCCTACGAGCAGTACTTC. Protein: CASGAYEQYF. The genes are TRBV2 and TRBJ2-7; no clear D gene. V lost 11 bases to trimming and J lost 2 bases, with 7 bases between them. This CDR3 has 10 residues. Per germline, CDR1 SNHLY and CDR2 FYNNEI.

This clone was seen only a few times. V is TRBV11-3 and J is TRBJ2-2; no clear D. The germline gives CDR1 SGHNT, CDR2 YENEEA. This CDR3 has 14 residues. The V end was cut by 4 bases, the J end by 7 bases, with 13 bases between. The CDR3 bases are TGTGCCAGCAGCTCTCAACTCAGAGGCGGGGAGCTGTTTTTT. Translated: CASSSQLRGGELFF.

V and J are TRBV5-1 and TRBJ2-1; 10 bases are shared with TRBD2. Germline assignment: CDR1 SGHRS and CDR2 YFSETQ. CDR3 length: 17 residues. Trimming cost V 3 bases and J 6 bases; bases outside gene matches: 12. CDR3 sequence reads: CASSWGSSGRAGNEQFF. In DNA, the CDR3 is TGCGCCAGCAGCTGGGGATCGAGCGGGAGGGCGGGCAATGAGCAGTTCTTC.

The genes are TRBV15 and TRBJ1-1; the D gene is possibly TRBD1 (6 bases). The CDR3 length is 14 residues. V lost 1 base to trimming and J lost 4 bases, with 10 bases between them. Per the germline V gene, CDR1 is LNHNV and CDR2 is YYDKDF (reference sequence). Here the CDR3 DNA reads TGTGCCACCAGCAGAGGCGAGACAGGCACTGAAGCTTTCTTT. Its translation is CATSRGETGTEAFF.

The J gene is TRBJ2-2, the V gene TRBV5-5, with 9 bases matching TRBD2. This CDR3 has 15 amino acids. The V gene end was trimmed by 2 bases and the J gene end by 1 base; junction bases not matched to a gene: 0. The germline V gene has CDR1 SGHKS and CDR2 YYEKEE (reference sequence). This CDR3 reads CASSFSGGNTGELFF. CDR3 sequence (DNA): TGTGCCAGCAGCTTTAGCGGGGGGAACACCGGGGAGCTGTTTTTT.

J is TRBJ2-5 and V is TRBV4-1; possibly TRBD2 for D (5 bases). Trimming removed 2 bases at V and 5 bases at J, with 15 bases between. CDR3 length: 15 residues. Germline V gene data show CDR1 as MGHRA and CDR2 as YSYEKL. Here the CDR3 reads CASSQKISEVETQYF. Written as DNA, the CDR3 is TGCGCCAGCAGCCAAAAGATATCGGAGGTTGAGACCCAGTACTTC.

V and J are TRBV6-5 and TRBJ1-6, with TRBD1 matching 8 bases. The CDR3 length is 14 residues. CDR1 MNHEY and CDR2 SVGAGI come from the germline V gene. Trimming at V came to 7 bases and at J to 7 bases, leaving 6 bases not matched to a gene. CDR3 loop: CASTNRGGNSPLHF. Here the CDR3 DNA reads TGTGCCAGCACCAACAGGGGGGGGAATTCACCCCTCCACTTT.

CDR3 coding DNA: TGTGCCAGCAAATCTAGCGGGAGGTTCTACGAGCAGTACTTC. This encodes CASKSSGRFYEQYF. The chain uses TRBV27 and TRBJ2-7, with 11 nucleotides matching TRBD2. The junction had 5 bases not matched to a gene; V was cut back by 7 bases and J by 3 bases. From germline, CDR1 is MNHEY and CDR2 SMNVEV (reference sequence). The CDR3 spans 14 residues.

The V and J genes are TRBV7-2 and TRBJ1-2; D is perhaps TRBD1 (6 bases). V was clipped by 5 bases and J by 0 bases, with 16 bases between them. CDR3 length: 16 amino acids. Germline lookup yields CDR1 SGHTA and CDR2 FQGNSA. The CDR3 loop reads CASSRGGSSPNYGYTF. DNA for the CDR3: TGTGCCAGCAGCCGGGGGGGCAGTTCGCCTAACTATGGCTACACCTTC.

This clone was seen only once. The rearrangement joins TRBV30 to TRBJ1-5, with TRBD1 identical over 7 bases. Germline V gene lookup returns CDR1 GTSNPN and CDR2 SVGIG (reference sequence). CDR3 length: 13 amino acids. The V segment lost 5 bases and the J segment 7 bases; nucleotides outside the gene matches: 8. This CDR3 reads CAWDNRGRQPQHF. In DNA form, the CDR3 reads TGTGCCTGGGATAACAGGGGTAGACAGCCCCAGCATTTT.

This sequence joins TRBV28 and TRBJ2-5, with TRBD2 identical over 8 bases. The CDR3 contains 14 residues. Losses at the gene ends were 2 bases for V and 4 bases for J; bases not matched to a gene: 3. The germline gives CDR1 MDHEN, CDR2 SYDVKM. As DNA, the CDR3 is TGTGCCAGCAGTTTAAGTGGACTAGCAGAGACCCAGTACTTC. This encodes CASSLSGLAETQYF. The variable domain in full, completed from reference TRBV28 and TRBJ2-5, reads DVKVTQSSRYLVKRTGEKVFLECVQDMDHENMFWYRQDPGLGLRLIYFSYDVKMKEKGDIPEGYSVSREKKERFSLILESASTNQTSMYLCASSLSGLAETQYFGPGTRLLVL.

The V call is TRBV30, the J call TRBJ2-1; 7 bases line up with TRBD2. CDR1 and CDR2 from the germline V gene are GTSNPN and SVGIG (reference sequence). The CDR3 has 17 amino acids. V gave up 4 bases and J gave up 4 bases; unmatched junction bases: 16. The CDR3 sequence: CAWTSSRVVAGYNEQFF. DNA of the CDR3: TGTGCCTGGACGTCCTCCCGGGTGGTAGCGGGTTACAATGAGCAGTTCTTC.